This entry features one T cell receptor (beta chain) sequence. Its antigen is currently unknown. These data come from a study of OX40 agonist ivuxolimab in advanced cancers. Across the study: It was ivuxolimab, an agonistic anti-OX40 (CD134) antibody, that patients were treated with. Patients received intravenous ivuxolimab every 2 weeks at 0.01 to 10 mg/kg.

Clones were read by immunoSEQ multiplex PCR, and TCRdb kept only the in-frame ones, dropping some. The sample consists of about 76,000 clones, 85% to 90% of them appearing once. Trimming cost V 2 bases and J 5 bases, with 15 bases left between them. The CDR3 sequence is 16 residues long. In germline, CDR1 is MNHNS, CDR2 SASEGT. Study-level points and caveats: The average count of expanded clones was higher among CD8+ T cells than among CD4+. There was clonal expansion of CD4+ and CD8+ blood T cells by week 6 at 0.1 to 3.0 mg/kg.

Sequencing used CD4+ or CD8+ T cells sorted from blood, obtained in a trial of the OX40 agonist ivuxolimab. This chain uses TRBV6-1 with TRBJ1-4; weak D call: TRBD1 (6 bases). This TCR derives from an adult with an advanced solid tumor such as melanoma, head and neck, liver or kidney cancer. CDR3 sequence: CASSEMGGRSNEKLFF. The CDR3 region has the DNA TGTGCCAGCAGTGAAATGGGGGGGCGCTCGAATGAAAAACTGTTTTTT.